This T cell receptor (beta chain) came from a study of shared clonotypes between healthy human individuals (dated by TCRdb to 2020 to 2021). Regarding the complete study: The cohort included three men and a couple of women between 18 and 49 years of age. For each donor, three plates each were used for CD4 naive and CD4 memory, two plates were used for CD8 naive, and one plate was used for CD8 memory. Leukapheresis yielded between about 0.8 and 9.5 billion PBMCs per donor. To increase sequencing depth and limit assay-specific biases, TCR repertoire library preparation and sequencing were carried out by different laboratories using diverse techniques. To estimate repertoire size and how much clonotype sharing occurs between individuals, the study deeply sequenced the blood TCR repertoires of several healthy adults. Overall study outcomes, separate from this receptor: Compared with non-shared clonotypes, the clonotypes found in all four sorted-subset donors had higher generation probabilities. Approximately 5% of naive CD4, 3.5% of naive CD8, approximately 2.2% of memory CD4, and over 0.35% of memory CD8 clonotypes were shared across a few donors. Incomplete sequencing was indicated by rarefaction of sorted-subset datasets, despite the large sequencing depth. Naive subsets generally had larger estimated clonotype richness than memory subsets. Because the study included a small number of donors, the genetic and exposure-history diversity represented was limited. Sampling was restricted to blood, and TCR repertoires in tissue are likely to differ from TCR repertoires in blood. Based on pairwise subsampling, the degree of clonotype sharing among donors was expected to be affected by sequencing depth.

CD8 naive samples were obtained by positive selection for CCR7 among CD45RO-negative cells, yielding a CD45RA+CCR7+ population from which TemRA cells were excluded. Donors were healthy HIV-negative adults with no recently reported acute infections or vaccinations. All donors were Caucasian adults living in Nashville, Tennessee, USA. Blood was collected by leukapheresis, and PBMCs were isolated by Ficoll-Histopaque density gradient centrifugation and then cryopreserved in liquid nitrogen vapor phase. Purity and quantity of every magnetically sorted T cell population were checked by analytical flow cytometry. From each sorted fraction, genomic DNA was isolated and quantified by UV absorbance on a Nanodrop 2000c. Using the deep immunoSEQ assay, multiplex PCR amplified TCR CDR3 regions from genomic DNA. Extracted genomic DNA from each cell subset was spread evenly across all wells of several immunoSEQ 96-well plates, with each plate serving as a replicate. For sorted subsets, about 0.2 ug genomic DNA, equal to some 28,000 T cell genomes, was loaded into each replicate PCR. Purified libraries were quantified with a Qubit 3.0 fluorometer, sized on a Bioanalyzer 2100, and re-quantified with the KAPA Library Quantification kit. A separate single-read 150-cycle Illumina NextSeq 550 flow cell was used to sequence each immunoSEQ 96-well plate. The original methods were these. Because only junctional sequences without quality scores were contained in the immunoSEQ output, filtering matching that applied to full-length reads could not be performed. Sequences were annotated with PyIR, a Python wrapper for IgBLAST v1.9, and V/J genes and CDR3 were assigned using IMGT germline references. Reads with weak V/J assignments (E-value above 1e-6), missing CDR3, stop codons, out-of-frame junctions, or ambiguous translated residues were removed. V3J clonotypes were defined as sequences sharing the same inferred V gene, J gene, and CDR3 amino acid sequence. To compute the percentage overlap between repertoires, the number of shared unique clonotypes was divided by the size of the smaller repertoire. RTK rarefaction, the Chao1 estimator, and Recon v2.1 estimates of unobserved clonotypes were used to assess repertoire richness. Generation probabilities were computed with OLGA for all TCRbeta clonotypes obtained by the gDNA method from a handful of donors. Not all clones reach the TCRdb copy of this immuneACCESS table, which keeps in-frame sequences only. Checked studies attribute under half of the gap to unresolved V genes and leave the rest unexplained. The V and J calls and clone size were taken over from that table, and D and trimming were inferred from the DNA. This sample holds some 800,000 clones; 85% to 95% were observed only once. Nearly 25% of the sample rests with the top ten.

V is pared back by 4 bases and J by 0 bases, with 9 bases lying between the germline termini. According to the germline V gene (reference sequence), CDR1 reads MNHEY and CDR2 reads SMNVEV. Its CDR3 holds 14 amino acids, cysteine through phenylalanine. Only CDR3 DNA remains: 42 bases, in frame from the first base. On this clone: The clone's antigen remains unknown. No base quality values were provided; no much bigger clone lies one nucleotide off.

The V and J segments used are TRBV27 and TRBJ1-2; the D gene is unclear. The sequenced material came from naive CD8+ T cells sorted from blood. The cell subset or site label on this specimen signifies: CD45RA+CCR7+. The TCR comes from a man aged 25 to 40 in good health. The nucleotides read TGTGCCAGCAGTTCTGGTGGCGCTAACTATGGCTACACCTTC. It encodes CASSSGGANYGYTF.